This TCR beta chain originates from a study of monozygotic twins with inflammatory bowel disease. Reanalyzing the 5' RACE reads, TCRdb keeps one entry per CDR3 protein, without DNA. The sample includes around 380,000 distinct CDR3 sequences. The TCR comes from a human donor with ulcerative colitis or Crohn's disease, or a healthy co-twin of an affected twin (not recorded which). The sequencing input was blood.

The CDR3 spells CAISESGEGEQFF. This chain uses TRBV10-3 with TRBJ2-1; TCRdb names TRBD2, which stays unverified in the absence of DNA. This CDR3 spans 13 amino acids. The germline V gene has CDR1 ENHRY and CDR2 SYGVKD.